The rows below give T cell receptor beta chains drawn from one sample of a study of cytomegalovirus exposure and HLA in healthy donors. The assay was immunoSEQ multiplex PCR, and TCRdb's table has in-frame clones only and misses some. This sample carries roughly 170,000 clones, roughly 80% of them seen once, and the ten largest clones take around 0.8%. The sample taken for sequencing was PBMCs. These receptor sequences come from a woman under 30 in good health and CMV-seronegative. Both conserved end residues are part of each CDR3. The order of the fields is clone size, J gene, D gene, V gene, CDR3 protein, CDR3 DNA. A D gene is named only where the DNA matches it firmly. Only some rows state a clone size, as once, few, many or a class for expanded clones.

clone size: .
J gene: TRBJ2-3
D gene: TRBD2
V gene: TRBV2
CDR3 protein: CASSEALRASGRGDTQYF
CDR3 DNA: TGTGCCAGCAGTGAAGCGCTCCGGGCTAGCGGGAGAGGGGATACGCAGTATTTT

clone size: .
J gene: TRBJ2-1
D gene: .
V gene: TRBV7-2
CDR3 protein: CASSLSGRYNEQFF
CDR3 DNA: TGTGCCAGCAGCTTATCAGGGCGATACAATGAGCAGTTCTTC

clone size: .
J gene: TRBJ2-1
D gene: .
V gene: TRBV29-1
CDR3 protein: CSVEGGRRRNEQFF
CDR3 DNA: TGCAGCGTTGAAGGTGGGAGGCGGAGGAATGAGCAGTTCTTC

clone size: .
J gene: TRBJ2-2
D gene: .
V gene: TRBV6-4
CDR3 protein: CASSEQKTGETGELFF
CDR3 DNA: TGTGCCAGCAGTGAGCAAAAGACCGGGGAGACCGGGGAGCTGTTTTTT

clone size: once
J gene: TRBJ1-5
D gene: .
V gene: TRBV19
CDR3 protein: CASSIDLWRNQPQHF
CDR3 DNA: TGTGCCAGTAGTATAGATCTATGGCGGAATCAGCCCCAGCATTTT

clone size: .
J gene: TRBJ2-3
D gene: TRBD2
V gene: TRBV19
CDR3 protein: CASSSVRTGTSGRVSTDTQYF
CDR3 DNA: TGTGCCAGTAGTTCCGTTAGAACCGGGACTAGCGGGAGGGTAAGCACAGATACGCAGTATTTT

clone size: few
J gene: TRBJ2-7
D gene: TRBD2
V gene: TRBV9
CDR3 protein: CASSSHSGATYEQYF
CDR3 DNA: TGTGCCAGCAGCTCCCATAGCGGGGCCACCTACGAGCAGTACTTC

clone size: .
J gene: TRBJ2-3
D gene: .
V gene: TRBV7-2
CDR3 protein: CASSSTSRLTQYF
CDR3 DNA: TGTGCCAGCAGCTCGACTAGTAGACTGACGCAGTATTTT

clone size: .
J gene: TRBJ2-7
D gene: TRBD2
V gene: TRBV5-4
CDR3 protein: CASRIAGVRSYEQYF
CDR3 DNA: TGTGCCAGCCGAATAGCGGGAGTTAGGTCCTACGAGCAGTACTTC

clone size: once
J gene: TRBJ1-5
D gene: .
V gene: TRBV5-5
CDR3 protein: CASSLYSNQPQHF
CDR3 DNA: TGTGCCAGCAGCTTATATAGCAATCAGCCCCAGCATTTT

clone size: .
J gene: TRBJ2-1
D gene: TRBD2
V gene: TRBV28
CDR3 protein: CASRPSGGSAPEQFF
CDR3 DNA: TGTGCCAGCAGACCCTCGGGGGGGAGTGCCCCGGAGCAGTTCTTC

clone size: .
J gene: TRBJ2-7
D gene: TRBD2
V gene: TRBV28
CDR3 protein: CASSLGIQREGRLNEQYF
CDR3 DNA: TGTGCCAGCAGTTTGGGGATACAGCGGGAGGGAAGATTAAACGAGCAGTACTTC

clone size: .
J gene: TRBJ2-7
D gene: TRBD1
V gene: TRBV2
CDR3 protein: CASRRGQVPYEQYF
CDR3 DNA: TGTGCCAGCCGCAGGGGACAGGTGCCCTACGAGCAGTACTTC

clone size: .
J gene: TRBJ2-7
D gene: .
V gene: TRBV27
CDR3 protein: CASTVIGAQYEQYF
CDR3 DNA: TGTGCCAGCACCGTAATAGGGGCTCAGTACGAGCAGTACTTC

clone size: .
J gene: TRBJ2-7
D gene: .
V gene: TRBV7-2
CDR3 protein: CASSGPGTSYEQYF
CDR3 DNA: TGTGCCAGCAGCGGACCCGGGACATCATACGAGCAGTACTTC

clone size: few
J gene: TRBJ2-7
D gene: TRBD1
V gene: TRBV7-8
CDR3 protein: CASSGTGSEQYF
CDR3 DNA: TGTGCCAGCAGCGGGACAGGGAGCGAGCAGTACTTC

clone size: .
J gene: TRBJ2-6
D gene: TRBD1
V gene: TRBV19
CDR3 protein: CASSAPRRDRGVYGANVLTF
CDR3 DNA: TGTGCCAGTAGTGCTCCCCGAAGGGACAGGGGGGTATATGGGGCCAACGTCCTGACTTTC

clone size: .
J gene: TRBJ2-5
D gene: .
V gene: TRBV15
CDR3 protein: CATTRARETQYF
CDR3 DNA: TGTGCCACTACCCGAGCGAGAGAGACCCAGTACTTC

clone size: .
J gene: TRBJ2-7
D gene: TRBD2
V gene: TRBV27
CDR3 protein: CASSLSHGGGNYEQYF
CDR3 DNA: TGTGCCAGCAGTTTATCTCACGGGGGGGGAAACTACGAGCAGTACTTC

clone size: .
J gene: TRBJ1-1
D gene: TRBD1
V gene: TRBV6-1
CDR3 protein: CASSDRDRGEAFF
CDR3 DNA: TGTGCCAGCAGTGACCGGGACAGGGGTGAAGCTTTCTTT

clone size: .
J gene: TRBJ2-3
D gene: TRBD2
V gene: TRBV11-1
CDR3 protein: CASSLILAGSTDTQYF
CDR3 DNA: TGTGCCAGCAGCTTAATCCTAGCGGGTTCCACAGATACGCAGTATTTT

clone size: once
J gene: TRBJ2-2
D gene: .
V gene: TRBV11-2
CDR3 protein: CASSLPSNTGELFF
CDR3 DNA: TGTGCCAGCAGCTTACCTTCTAACACCGGGGAGCTGTTTTTT

clone size: .
J gene: TRBJ2-7
D gene: .
V gene: TRBV19
CDR3 protein: CATKTDGREQYF
CDR3 DNA: TGTGCCACAAAGACGGACGGGAGAGAGCAGTACTTC

clone size: .
J gene: TRBJ2-2
D gene: TRBD1
V gene: TRBV18
CDR3 protein: CASSSAGTGPGELFF
CDR3 DNA: TGTGCCAGCTCATCGGCCGGGACAGGGCCCGGGGAGCTGTTTTTT

clone size: .
J gene: TRBJ1-3
D gene: TRBD1
V gene: TRBV4-3
CDR3 protein: CASSQDRGFTGNTIYF
CDR3 DNA: TGCGCCAGCAGCCAGGACAGGGGTTTTACTGGAAACACCATATATTTT

clone size: .
J gene: TRBJ1-1
D gene: .
V gene: TRBV7-9
CDR3 protein: CASSYRGGDTEAFF
CDR3 DNA: TGTGCCAGCAGCTACCGAGGAGGGGACACTGAAGCTTTCTTT

clone size: .
J gene: TRBJ1-1
D gene: TRBD1
V gene: TRBV5-1
CDR3 protein: CASRLQGSTEAFF
CDR3 DNA: TGCGCCAGCAGACTACAGGGGAGCACTGAAGCTTTCTTT

clone size: .
J gene: TRBJ2-2
D gene: TRBD1
V gene: TRBV28
CDR3 protein: CASLTGLDTGELFF
CDR3 DNA: TGTGCCAGCCTGACAGGGTTGGACACCGGGGAGCTGTTTTTT

clone size: .
J gene: TRBJ2-1
D gene: .
V gene: TRBV9
CDR3 protein: CASSPRSGGDEQFF
CDR3 DNA: TGTGCCAGCAGCCCACGGAGCGGCGGGGATGAGCAGTTCTTC

clone size: .
J gene: TRBJ2-7
D gene: .
V gene: TRBV6-5
CDR3 protein: CASSYSYYQSSYEQYF
CDR3 DNA: TGTGCCAGCAGTTACTCGTACTATCAGAGCTCCTACGAGCAGTACTTC

clone size: .
J gene: TRBJ1-5
D gene: .
V gene: TRBV6-1
CDR3 protein: CASSETRGSNQPQHF
CDR3 DNA: TGTGCCAGCAGTGAGACCAGGGGCAGCAATCAGCCCCAGCATTTT

clone size: once
J gene: TRBJ2-3
D gene: TRBD2
V gene: TRBV6-1
CDR3 protein: CASVAGGADTQYF
CDR3 DNA: TGTGCCAGTGTAGCGGGGGGGGCGGATACGCAGTATTTT

clone size: .
J gene: TRBJ2-7
D gene: TRBD2
V gene: TRBV7-2
CDR3 protein: CASSPNGGVWGEQYF
CDR3 DNA: TGTGCCAGCAGCCCTAATGGGGGGGTGTGGGGGGAGCAGTACTTC

clone size: .
J gene: TRBJ2-7
D gene: TRBD1
V gene: TRBV7-9
CDR3 protein: CASSPETGLIHEQYF
CDR3 DNA: TGTGCCAGCAGCCCGGAGACAGGGCTCATCCACGAGCAGTACTTC

clone size: .
J gene: TRBJ1-3
D gene: .
V gene: TRBV28
CDR3 protein: CASSFYGGRNTIYF
CDR3 DNA: TGTGCCAGCAGCTTTTATGGAGGGCGGAACACCATATATTTT

clone size: .
J gene: TRBJ2-7
D gene: .
V gene: TRBV4-1
CDR3 protein: CASSQEAPGAYEQYF
CDR3 DNA: TGCGCCAGCAGCCAAGAGGCCCCCGGGGCCTACGAGCAGTACTTC

clone size: .
J gene: TRBJ2-5
D gene: TRBD2
V gene: TRBV5-6
CDR3 protein: CASNPRGVETQYF
CDR3 DNA: TGTGCCAGCAACCCCCGGGGGGTAGAGACCCAGTACTTC

clone size: .
J gene: TRBJ2-5
D gene: TRBD2
V gene: TRBV2
CDR3 protein: CAVSGRVETQYF
CDR3 DNA: TGTGCAGTTAGCGGGAGGGTTGAGACCCAGTACTTC